This TCR beta chain emerged from a study of shared clonotypes between healthy human individuals (dated by TCRdb to about 2020). Background on the whole study: The cohort comprised a couple of women and a few men aged 18 to 49 years. To increase sequencing depth and limit assay-specific biases, different laboratories used diverse techniques to prepare libraries and sequence TCR repertoires. Blood TCR repertoires of roughly five healthy adults were deeply sequenced to estimate repertoire size and the extent of clonotype sharing between individuals. Between about 0.9 and 10 billion PBMCs per donor were obtained by leukapheresis.

Using the deep immunoSEQ assay, multiplex PCR amplified TCR CDR3 regions from genomic DNA. Extracted genomic DNA from each cell subset was spread evenly across all wells of several immunoSEQ 96-well plates, with each plate serving as a replicate. For unsorted PBMC, each replicate PCR was loaded with 300 ng genomic DNA, equivalent to roughly 33,000 T cell genomes. Ten immunoSEQ deep assay plates were used to sequence the unsorted PBMC genomic DNA. The purified libraries were quantified using a Qubit 3.0 fluorometer, sized with a Bioanalyzer 2100, and then quantified again using the KAPA Library Quantification kit. Every immunoSEQ 96-well plate was sequenced on a dedicated single-read 150-cycle Illumina NextSeq 550 flow cell. On the authors' methods: The immunoSEQ output contained only junctional sequences without quality scores, so filtering could not match that applied to full-length reads. Sequences were annotated with PyIR, a Python wrapper for IgBLAST v1.9, and V/J genes and CDR3 were assigned using IMGT germline references. Reads were removed for weak V/J assignments (E-value above 1e-6), missing CDR3, stop codons, out-of-frame junctions, or ambiguous translated residues. V3J clonotypes were defined as sequences sharing an identical inferred V gene, J gene, and CDR3 amino acid sequence. The percentage overlap between two repertoires was calculated by dividing the number of shared unique clonotypes by the size of the smaller repertoire. Three approaches were used to assess repertoire richness: RTK rarefaction, the Chao1 estimator, and Recon v2.1 estimates of unobserved clonotypes. In TCRdb, the immuneACCESS table is reduced to in-frame sequences with V and J assigned. These tables do not hold every clone; where another copy was compared, an unresolved V gene accounts for under half, and the others remain unexplained. That table furnishes V, J and clone size, whereas the DNA furnished D and trimming. For this sample the table gives more than 450,000 clones, of which roughly 78% were detected only once. The ten largest account for roughly 13% of the sample.

V was cut back by 0 bases and J by 1 base, leaving a gap of 10 bases between them. The CDR3 has 15 amino acids, counting the end cysteine and phenylalanine. Only the CDR3 region is kept as DNA, spanning 45 bases read in frame from base 1. The germline V gene supplies CDR1 SGHRS and CDR2 YFSETQ. The donors were healthy, HIV-negative adults with no recently reported acute infections or vaccinations. Every donor was a Caucasian adult living in Nashville, Tennessee, USA. For unsorted samples, approximately 89 million PBMCs were counted, and genomic DNA was extracted using the QIAamp DNA Blood Mini kit. After blood collection by leukapheresis, PBMCs were isolated using Ficoll-Histopaque density gradient centrifugation and then cryopreserved in the vapor phase of liquid nitrogen. General findings and caveats noted by the study authors: Pairwise subsampling led to the expectation that sequencing depth would affect the degree of clonotype sharing among donors. Sampling was restricted to blood, and TCR repertoires in tissues likely differ from the TCR repertoires found in blood. The small number of donors limited the genetic and exposure-history diversity represented.

A word on this clone: It has no known antigen specificity. No clone much larger than this one lies a single base away; base qualities are absent.

The sequenced material came from PBMCs. This TCR was recovered from a woman aged 40 to 50 in good health. Some clones in this sample may be carry-over from other donors' samples. The chain links TRBV5-1 with TRBJ2-5; the D gene is possibly TRBD1, with 5 bases matching. CDR3 reads: CASSLAGYIQETQYF. The bases read TGCGCCAGCAGCTTGGCAGGGTACATCCAAGAGACCCAGTACTTC.